A single TCR beta chain is shown here with its context. This sample stems from a study of blood T cell repertoires in COVID-19. Study in general: Acute and convalescent COVID-19 specimens originated in the United States, Italy and Spain.

The germline V gene has CDR1 SNHLY and CDR2 FYNNEI. Trimming took off 6 bases at V and 7 bases at J, with 20 bases between the two ends. The CDR3 covers 15 residues. Source study methods: By means of reference gene primer amplification, nucleated cell counts were estimated. Some clones are missing from TCRdb's copy, which holds only in-frame ones; the method was immunoSEQ multiplex PCR. Clone size and the V and J calls come from that table; the DNA yielded D and trimming. The sample contains 200,000 to 250,000 clones, about 80% of which appear only once. The source material was peripheral blood. The gene calls are TRBV2 and TRBJ2-3; D is unclear. The sequence derives from a woman of 80 years or more with acute or convalescent COVID-19. The CDR3, as DNA: TGTGCCAGCAGCCAGACTGATAAGATACCTAATACGCAGTATTTT. This translates into CASSQTDKIPNTQYF.